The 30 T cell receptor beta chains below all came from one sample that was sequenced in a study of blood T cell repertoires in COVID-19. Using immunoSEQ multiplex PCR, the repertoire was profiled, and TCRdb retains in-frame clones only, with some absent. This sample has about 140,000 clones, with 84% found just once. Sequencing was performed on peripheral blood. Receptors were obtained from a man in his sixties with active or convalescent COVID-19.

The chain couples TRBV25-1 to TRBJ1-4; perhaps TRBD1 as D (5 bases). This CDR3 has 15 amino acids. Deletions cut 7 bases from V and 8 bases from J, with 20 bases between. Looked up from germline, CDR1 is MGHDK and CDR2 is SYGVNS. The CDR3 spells CASISGLGRGEKLFF. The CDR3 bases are TGTGCCAGCATTTCGGGACTGGGCCGCGGGGAAAAACTGTTTTTT.

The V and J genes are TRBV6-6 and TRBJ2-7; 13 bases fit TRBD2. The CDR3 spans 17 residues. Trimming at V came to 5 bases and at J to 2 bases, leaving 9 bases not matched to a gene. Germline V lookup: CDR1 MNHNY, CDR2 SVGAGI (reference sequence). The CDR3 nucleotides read TGTGCCAGCAGTCAAAGACTAGCGGGAGGACAAACCTACGAGCAGTACGTC. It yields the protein CASSQRLAGGQTYEQYV.

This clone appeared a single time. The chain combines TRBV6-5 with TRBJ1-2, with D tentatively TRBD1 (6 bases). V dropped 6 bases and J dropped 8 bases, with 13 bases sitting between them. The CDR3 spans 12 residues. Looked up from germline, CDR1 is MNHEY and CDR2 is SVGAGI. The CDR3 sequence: CASRQGQKGYTF. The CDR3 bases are TGTGCCAGCAGGCAGGGGCAGAAGGGCTACACCTTC.

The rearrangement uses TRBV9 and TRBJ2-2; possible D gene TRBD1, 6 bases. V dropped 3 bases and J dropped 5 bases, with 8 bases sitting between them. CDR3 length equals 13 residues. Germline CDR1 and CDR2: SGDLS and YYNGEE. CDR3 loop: CASSGGQTGELFF. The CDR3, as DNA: TGTGCCAGCAGCGGTGGACAGACCGGGGAGCTGTTTTTT.

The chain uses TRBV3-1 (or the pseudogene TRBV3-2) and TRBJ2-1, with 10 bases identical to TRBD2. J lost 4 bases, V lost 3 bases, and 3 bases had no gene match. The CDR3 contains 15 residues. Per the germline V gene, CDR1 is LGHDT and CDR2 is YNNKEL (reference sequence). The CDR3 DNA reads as TGTGCCAGCAGCCAGGAGACTAGCGGGTACAATGAGCAGTTCTTC. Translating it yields CASSQETSGYNEQFF.

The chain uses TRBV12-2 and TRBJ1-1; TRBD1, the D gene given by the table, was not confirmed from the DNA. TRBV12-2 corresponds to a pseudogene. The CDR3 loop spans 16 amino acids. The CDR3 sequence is CASRPKDREEGTEAFF. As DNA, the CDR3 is TGTGCAAGTCGCCCAAAGGACAGGGAAGAAGGGACTGAAGCTTTCTTT.

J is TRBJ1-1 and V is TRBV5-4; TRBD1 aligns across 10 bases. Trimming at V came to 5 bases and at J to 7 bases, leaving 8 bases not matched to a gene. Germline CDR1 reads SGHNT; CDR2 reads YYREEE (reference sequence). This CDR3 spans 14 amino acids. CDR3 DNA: TGTGCCAGCAGAATGACAGGGGGCTCTAGTGAAGCTTTCTTT. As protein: CASRMTGGSSEAFF.

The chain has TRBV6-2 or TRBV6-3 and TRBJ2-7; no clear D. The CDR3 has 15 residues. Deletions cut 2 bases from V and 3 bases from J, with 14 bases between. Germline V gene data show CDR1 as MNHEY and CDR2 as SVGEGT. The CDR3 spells CASSYRSAERYEQYV. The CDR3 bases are TGTGCCAGCAGTTACAGGAGCGCAGAGCGCTACGAGCAGTACGTC.

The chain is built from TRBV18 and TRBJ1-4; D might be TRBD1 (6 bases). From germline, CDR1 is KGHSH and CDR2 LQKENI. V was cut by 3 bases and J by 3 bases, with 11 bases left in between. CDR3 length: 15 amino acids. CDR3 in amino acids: CASSPQTGPNEKLFF. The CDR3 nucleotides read TGTGCCAGCTCACCGCAGACAGGCCCTAATGAAAAACTGTTTTTT.

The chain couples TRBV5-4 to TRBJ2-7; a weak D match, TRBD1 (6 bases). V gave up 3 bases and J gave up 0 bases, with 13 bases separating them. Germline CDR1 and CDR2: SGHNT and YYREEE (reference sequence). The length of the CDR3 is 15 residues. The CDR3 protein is CASSWGQGSSYEQYF. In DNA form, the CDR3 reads TGTGCCAGCAGCTGGGGGCAGGGCAGCTCCTACGAGCAGTACTTC.

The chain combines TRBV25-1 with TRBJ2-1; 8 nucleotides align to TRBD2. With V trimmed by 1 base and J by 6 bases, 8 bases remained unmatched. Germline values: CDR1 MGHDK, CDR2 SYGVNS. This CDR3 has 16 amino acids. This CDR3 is CASSESGGRWGNEQFF. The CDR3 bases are TGTGCCAGCAGTGAATCAGGCGGGAGGTGGGGCAATGAGCAGTTCTTC.

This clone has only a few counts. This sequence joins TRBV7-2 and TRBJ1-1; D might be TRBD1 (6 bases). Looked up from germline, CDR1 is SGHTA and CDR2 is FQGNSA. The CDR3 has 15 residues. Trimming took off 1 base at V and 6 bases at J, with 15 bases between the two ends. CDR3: CASSLDGRGYPEAFF. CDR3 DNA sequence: TGTGCCAGCAGCTTAGATGGCAGGGGATACCCTGAAGCTTTCTTT.

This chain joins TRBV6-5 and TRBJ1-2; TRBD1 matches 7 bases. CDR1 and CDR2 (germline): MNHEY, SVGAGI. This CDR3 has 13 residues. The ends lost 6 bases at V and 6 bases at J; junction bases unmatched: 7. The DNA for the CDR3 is TGTGCCAGCAGACTCGACAGGGACCATGGCTACACCTTC. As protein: CASRLDRDHGYTF.

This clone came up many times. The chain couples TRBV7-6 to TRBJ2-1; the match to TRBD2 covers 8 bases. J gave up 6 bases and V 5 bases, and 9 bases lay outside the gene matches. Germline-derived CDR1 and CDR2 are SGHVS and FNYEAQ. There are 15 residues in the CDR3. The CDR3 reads CASSPGTSSGNEQFF. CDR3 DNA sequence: TGTGCCAGCAGCCCTGGGACTAGTTCGGGCAATGAGCAGTTCTTC.

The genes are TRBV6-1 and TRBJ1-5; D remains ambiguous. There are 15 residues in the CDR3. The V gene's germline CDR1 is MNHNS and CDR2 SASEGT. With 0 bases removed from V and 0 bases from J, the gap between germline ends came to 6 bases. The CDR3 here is CASSEAHFSNQPQHF. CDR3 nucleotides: TGTGCCAGCAGTGAAGCCCATTTTAGCAATCAGCCCCAGCATTTT.

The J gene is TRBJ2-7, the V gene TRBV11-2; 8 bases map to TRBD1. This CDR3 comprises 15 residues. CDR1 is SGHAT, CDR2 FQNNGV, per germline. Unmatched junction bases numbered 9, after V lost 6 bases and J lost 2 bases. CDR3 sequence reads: CASSSDQGAPYEQYV. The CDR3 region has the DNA TGTGCCAGCAGTTCCGACCAGGGGGCCCCCTACGAGCAGTACGTC.

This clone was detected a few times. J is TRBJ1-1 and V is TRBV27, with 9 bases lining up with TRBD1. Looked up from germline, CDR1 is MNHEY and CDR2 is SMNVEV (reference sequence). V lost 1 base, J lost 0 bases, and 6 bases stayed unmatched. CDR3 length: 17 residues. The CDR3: CASSLWGTGIMNTEAFF. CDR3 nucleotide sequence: TGTGCCAGCAGTTTATGGGGGACAGGGATTATGAACACTGAAGCTTTCTTT.

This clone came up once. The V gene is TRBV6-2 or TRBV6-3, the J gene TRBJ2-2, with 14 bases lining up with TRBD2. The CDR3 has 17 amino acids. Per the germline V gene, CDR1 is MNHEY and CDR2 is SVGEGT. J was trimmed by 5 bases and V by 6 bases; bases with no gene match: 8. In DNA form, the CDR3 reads TGTGCCAGCAGCAGTCCGGGACTAGCGGGAGAAACCGGGGAGCTGTTTTTT. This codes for CASSSPGLAGETGELFF.

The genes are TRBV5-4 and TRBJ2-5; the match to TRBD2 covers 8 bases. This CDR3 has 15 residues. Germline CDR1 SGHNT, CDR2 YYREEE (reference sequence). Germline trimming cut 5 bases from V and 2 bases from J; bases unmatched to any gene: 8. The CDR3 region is CASSRPGGNQETQYF. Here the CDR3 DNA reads TGTGCCAGCAGTCGCCCGGGAGGGAATCAAGAGACCCAGTACTTC.

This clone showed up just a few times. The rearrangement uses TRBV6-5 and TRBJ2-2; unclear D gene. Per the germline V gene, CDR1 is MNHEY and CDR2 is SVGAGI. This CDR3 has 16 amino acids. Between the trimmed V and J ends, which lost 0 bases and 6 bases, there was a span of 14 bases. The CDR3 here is CASSYSSPSPPGELFF. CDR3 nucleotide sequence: TGTGCCAGCAGTTACTCGAGCCCTAGTCCCCCCGGGGAGCTGTTTTTT.

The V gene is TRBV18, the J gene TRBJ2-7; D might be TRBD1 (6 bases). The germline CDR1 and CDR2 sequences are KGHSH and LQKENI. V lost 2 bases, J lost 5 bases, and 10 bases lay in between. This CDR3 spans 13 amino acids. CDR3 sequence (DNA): TGTGCCAGCTCACCAACAGGGATCAACGAGCAGTACTTC. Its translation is CASSPTGINEQYF.

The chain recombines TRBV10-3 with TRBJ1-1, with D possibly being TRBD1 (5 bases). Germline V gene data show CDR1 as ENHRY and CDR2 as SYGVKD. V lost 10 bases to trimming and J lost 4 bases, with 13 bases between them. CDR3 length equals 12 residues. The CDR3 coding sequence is TGTGCCACCCGTGAGGGGAGCACTGAAGCTTTCTTT. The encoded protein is CATREGSTEAFF.

The CDR3 bases are TGTGCCAGCAGGGACACCCAGGCTTATAATTCACCCCTCCACTTT. Translation gives CASRDTQAYNSPLHF. V is TRBV27 and J is TRBJ1-6; tentative D call: TRBD1 (5 bases). Trimming took off 6 bases at V and 4 bases at J, with 13 bases between the two ends. The length of the CDR3 is 15 residues. Germline V gene sequence: CDR1 MNHEY, CDR2 SMNVEV (reference sequence).

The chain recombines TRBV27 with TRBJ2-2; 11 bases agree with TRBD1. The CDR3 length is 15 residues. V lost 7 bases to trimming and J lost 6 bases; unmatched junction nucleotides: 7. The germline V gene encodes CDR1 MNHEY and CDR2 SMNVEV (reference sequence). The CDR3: CASTLGTGGAGELFF. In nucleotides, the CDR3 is TGTGCCAGCACTCTTGGGACAGGGGGGGCCGGGGAGCTGTTTTTT.

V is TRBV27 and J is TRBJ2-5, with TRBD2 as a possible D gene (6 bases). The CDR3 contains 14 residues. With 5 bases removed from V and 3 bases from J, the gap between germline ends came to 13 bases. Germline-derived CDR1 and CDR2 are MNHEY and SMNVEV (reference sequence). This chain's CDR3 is CASSEAPGEETQYF. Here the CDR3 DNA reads TGTGCCAGCAGTGAGGCCCCGGGGGAAGAGACCCAGTACTTC.

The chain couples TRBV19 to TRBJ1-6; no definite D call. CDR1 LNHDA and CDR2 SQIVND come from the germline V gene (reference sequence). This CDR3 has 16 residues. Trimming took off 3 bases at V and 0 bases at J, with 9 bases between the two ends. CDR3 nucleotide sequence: TGTGCCAGTAGTATCCTGGCAAGCTCCTATAATTCACCCCTCCACTTT. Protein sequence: CASSILASSYNSPLHF.

CDR3 bases: TGCGCCAGCAGCTTGATGGACTACAACTACAATGAGCAGTTCTTC. Protein product: CASSLMDYNYNEQFF. This chain joins TRBV5-1 and TRBJ2-1; D is possibly TRBD2 (6 bases). Germline values: CDR1 SGHRS, CDR2 YFSETQ. The CDR3 is 15 amino acids. V gave up 1 base and J gave up 3 bases, with 11 bases separating them.

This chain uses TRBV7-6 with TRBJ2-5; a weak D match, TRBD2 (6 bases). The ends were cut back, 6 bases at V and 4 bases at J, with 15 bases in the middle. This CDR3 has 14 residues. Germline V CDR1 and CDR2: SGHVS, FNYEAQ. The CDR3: CASSPRGGGETQYF. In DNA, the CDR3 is TGTGCCAGCAGTCCCCGGGGAGGCGGAGAGACCCAGTACTTC.

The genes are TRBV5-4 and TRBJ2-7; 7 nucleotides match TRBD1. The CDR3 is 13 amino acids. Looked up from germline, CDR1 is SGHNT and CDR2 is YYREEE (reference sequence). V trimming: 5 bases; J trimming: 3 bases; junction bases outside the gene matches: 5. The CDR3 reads CASSPRDSYEQYF. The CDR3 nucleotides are TGTGCCAGCAGTCCCCGGGACAGCTACGAGCAGTACTTC.

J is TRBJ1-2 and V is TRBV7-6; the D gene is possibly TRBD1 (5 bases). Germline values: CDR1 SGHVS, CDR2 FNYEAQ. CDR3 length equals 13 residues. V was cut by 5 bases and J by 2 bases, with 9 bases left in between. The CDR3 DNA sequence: TGTGCCAGCAGCCCCGACAGAAACTATGGCTACACCTTC. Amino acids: CASSPDRNYGYTF.